These T cell receptor beta chains were read from a single sample in a study of CD8+ T cells in alopecia areata. Generated by immunoSEQ multiplex PCR, the TCRdb table keeps only in-frame clones and is missing some. The sample lists 150,000 to 200,000 clones; roughly 64% were seen once. The sequenced sample was CD4+ T cells sorted from blood, obtained at week 24, from a patient treated with tofacitinib. The receptors were gathered from a human donor with alopecia areata. Each CDR3 is given without its conserved first and last residue. Fields, in order: D gene, V gene, J gene, CDR3 protein. The D gene is left open where the match is weak.

>TRBD1|TRBV7-2|TRBJ2-7
ASSLEGQGLYEQY
>-|TRBV5-1|TRBJ2-3
ASSPSVSRTDTQY
>TRBD2|TRBV30|TRBJ2-2
AWSLSGLAGVNTGELF
>TRBD1|TRBV29-1|TRBJ1-1
SARTGRNTEAF
>TRBD1|TRBV15|TRBJ1-2
ATSRDPTGNHGYT
>-|TRBV30|TRBJ1-5
AWNLMGDSEGNQPQH
>-|TRBV2|TRBJ2-7
ASSTGSYEQY
>-|TRBV4-1|TRBJ1-2
ASSQEVARNYGYT
>-|TRBV18|TRBJ2-3
ASSPLEGGSDTQY
>TRBD2|TRBV30|TRBJ2-2
AWLAGVYGELF
>-|TRBV7-8|TRBJ1-1
ASSLGLVGGGTEAF
>TRBD1|TRBV28|TRBJ2-2
ASRTGDDTGELF
>-|TRBV6-6|TRBJ2-7
ASSYRSHEQY
>-|TRBV5-6|TRBJ2-5
ASSPPDGVSSQY
>TRBD1|TRBV5-4|TRBJ2-1
ASSETGDSYNEQF